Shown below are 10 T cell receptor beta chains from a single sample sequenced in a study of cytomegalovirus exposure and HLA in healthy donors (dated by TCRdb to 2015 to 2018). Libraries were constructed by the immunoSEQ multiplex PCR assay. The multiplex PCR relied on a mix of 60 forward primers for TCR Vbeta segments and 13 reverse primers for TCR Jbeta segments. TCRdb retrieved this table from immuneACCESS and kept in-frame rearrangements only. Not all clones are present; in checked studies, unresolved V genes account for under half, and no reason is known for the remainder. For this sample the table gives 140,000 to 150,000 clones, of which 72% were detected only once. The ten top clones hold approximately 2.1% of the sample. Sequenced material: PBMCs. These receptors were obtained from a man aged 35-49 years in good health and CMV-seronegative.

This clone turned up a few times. CDR3 sequence reads: CASILSGGRSEPQHF. The CDR3 DNA reads as TGTGCCAGCATCCTATCAGGGGGGCGTAGCGAGCCCCAGCATTTT. The chain carries TRBV6-4 and TRBJ1-5; the match to TRBD1 covers 7 bases. The trim removed 7 bases at V and 8 bases at J, leaving 14 bases unmatched. This CDR3 has 15 residues. From germline, CDR1 is MRHNA and CDR2 SNTAGT.

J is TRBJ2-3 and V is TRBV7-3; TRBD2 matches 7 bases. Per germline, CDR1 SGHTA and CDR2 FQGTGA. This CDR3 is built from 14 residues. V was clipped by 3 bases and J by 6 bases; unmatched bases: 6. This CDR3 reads CASSFGYGGDTQYF. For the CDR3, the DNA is TGTGCCAGCAGCTTCGGTTACGGGGGGGATACGCAGTATTTT. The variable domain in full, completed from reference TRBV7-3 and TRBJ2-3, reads GAGVSQTPSNKVTEKGKYVELRCDPISGHTALYWYRQSLGQGPEFLIYFQGTGAADDSGLPNDRFFAVRPEGSVSTLKIQRTERGDSAVYLCASSFGYGGDTQYFGPGTRLTVL.

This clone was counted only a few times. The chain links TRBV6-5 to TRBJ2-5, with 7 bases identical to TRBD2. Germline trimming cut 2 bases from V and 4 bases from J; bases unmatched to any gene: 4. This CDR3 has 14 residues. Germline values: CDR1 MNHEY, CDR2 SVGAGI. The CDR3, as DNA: TGTGCCAGCAGTTACGGGACTACAATAGAGACCCAGTACTTC. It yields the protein CASSYGTTIETQYF.

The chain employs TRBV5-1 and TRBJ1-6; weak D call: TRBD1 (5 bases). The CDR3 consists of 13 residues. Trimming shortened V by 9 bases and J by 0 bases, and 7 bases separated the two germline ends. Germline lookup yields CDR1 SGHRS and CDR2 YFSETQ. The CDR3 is CAIDSSYNSPLHF. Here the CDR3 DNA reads TGCGCCATCGACAGCTCCTATAATTCACCCCTCCACTTT.

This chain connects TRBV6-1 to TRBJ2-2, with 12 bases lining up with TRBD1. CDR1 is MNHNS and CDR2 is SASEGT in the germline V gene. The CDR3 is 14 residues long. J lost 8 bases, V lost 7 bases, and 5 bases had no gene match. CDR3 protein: CASIWDRGQGELFF. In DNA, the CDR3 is TGTGCCAGCATTTGGGACAGGGGGCAGGGGGAGCTGTTTTTT.

The CDR3 here is CASSLGFTSYEQYF. In nucleotides, the CDR3 is TGTGCCAGCAGCTTAGGTTTCACTTCCTACGAGCAGTACTTC. The gene calls are TRBV7-9 and TRBJ2-7; no clear D gene. The CDR3 loop spans 14 amino acids. CDR1 and CDR2 from the germline V gene are SEHNR and FQNEAQ (reference sequence). V lost 1 base and J lost 1, with 8 bases in between.

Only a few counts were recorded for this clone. The CDR3 protein is CASSLTGHPAYEQYF. The CDR3 DNA is TGTGCCAGCAGCTTGACGGGACATCCCGCCTACGAGCAGTACTTC. V gene TRBV5-4 combines with J gene TRBJ2-7; TRBD1 is a possible D gene (6 bases). The CDR3 loop spans 15 amino acids. V was cut by 1 base and J by 2 bases, with 13 bases left in between. Germline CDR1 is SGHNT and CDR2 is YYREEE (reference sequence).

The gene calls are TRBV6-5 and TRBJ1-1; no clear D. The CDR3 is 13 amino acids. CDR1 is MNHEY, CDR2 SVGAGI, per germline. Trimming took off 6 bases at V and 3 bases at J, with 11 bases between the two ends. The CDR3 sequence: CASSRDLDTEAFF. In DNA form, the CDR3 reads TGTGCCAGCAGCCGGGATTTGGACACTGAAGCTTTCTTT.

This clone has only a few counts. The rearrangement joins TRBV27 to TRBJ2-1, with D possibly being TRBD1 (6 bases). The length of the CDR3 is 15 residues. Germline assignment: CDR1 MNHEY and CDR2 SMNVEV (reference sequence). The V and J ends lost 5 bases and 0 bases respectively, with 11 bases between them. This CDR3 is CASSNDRSSYNEQFF. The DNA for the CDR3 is TGTGCCAGCAGTAATGACAGGAGCTCCTACAATGAGCAGTTCTTC.

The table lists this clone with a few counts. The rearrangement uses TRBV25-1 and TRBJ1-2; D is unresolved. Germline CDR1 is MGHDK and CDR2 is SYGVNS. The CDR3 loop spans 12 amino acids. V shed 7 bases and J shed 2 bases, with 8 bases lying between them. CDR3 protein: CASKSGNYGYTF. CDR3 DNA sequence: TGTGCCAGCAAGAGCGGGAACTATGGCTACACCTTC.